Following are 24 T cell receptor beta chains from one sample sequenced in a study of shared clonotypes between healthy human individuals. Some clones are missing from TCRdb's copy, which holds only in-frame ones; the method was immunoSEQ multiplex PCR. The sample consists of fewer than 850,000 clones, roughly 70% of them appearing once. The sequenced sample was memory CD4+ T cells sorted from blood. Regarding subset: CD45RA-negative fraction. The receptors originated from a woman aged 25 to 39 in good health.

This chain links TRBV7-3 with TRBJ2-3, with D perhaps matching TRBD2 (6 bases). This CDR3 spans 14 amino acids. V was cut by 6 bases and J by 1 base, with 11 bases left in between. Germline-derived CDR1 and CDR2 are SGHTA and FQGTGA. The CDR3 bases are TGTGCCAGCAGTTCCGGGAGCCGCACAGATACGCAGTATTTT. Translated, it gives CASSSGSRTDTQYF.

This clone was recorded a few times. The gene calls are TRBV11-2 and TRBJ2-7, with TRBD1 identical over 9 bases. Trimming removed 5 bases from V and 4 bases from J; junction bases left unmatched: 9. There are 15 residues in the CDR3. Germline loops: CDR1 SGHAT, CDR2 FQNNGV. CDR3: CASSRTGQGGYEQYF. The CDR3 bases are TGTGCCAGCAGCCGCACGGGACAGGGTGGGTACGAGCAGTACTTC.

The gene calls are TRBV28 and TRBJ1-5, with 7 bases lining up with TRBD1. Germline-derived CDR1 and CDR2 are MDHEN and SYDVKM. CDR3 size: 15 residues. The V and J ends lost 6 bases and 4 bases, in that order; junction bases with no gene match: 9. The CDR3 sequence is CASSQLDRDNQPQHF. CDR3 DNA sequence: TGTGCCAGCAGCCAACTAGACAGGGATAATCAGCCCCAGCATTTT.

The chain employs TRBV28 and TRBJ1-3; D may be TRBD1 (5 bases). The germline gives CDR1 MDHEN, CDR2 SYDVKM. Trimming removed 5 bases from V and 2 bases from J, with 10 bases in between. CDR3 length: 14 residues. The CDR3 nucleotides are TGTGCCAGCAGTCGACAGTTGACTGGAAACACCATATATTTT. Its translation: CASSRQLTGNTIYF.

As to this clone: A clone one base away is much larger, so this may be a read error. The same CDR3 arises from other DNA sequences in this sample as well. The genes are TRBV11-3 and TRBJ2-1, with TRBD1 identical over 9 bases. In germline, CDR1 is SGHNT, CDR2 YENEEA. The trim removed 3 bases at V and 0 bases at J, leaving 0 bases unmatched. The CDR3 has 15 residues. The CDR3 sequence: CASSLDRGSYNEQFF. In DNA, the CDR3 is TGTGCCAGCAGCTTGGACAGGGGCTCCTACAATGAGCAGTTCTTC.

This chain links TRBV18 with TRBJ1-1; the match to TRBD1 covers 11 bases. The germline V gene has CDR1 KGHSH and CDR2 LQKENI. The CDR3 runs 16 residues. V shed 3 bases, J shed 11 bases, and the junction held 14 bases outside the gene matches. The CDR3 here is CASSPDGQGATMDAFF. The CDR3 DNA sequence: TGTGCCAGCTCACCGGATGGACAGGGGGCAACGATGGATGCTTTCTTT.

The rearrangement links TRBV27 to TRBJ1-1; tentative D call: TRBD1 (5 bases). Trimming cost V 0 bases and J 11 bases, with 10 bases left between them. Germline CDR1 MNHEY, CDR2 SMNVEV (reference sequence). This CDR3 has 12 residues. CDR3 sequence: CASSLSGRNAFF. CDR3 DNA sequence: TGTGCCAGCAGTTTATCGGGGCGGAACGCTTTCTTT.

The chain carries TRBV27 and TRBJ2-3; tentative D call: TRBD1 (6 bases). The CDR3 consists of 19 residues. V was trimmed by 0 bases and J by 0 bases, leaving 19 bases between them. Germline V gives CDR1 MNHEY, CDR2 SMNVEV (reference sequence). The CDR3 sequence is CASSLSGAGDWTSTDTQYF. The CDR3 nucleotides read TGTGCCAGCAGTTTATCAGGCGCAGGGGATTGGACTAGCACAGATACGCAGTATTTT.

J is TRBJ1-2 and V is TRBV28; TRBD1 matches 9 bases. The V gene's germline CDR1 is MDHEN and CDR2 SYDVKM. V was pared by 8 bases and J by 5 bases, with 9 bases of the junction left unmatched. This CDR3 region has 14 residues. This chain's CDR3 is CASAPGQGSYGYTF. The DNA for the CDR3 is TGTGCCAGCGCCCCGGGACAGGGAAGTTATGGCTACACCTTC.

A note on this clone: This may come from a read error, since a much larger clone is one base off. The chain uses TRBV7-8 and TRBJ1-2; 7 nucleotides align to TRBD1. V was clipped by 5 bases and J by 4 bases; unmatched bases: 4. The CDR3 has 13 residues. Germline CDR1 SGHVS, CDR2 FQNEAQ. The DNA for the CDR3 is TGTGCCAGCAGCCCGGGACAGAGCTATGGCTACACCTTC. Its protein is CASSPGQSYGYTF.

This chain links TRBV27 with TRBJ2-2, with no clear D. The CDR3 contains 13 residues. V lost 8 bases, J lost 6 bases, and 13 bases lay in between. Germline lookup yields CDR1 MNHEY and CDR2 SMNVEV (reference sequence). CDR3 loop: CASSYPLAGELFF. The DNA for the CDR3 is TGTGCCAGCTCTTATCCTTTGGCCGGGGAGCTGTTTTTT.

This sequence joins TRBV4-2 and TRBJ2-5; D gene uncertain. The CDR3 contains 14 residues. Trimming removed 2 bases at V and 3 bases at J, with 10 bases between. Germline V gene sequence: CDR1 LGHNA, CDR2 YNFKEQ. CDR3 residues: CASSQSARKETQYF. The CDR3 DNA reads TGTGCCAGCAGCCAATCAGCTAGAAAAGAGACCCAGTACTTC.

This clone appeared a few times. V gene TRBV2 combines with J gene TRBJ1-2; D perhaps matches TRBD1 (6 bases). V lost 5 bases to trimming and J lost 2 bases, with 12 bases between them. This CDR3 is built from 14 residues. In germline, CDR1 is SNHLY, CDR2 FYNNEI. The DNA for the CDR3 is TGTGCCAGCAGTCCCCCCACAGGGAACTATGGCTACACCTTC. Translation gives CASSPPTGNYGYTF.

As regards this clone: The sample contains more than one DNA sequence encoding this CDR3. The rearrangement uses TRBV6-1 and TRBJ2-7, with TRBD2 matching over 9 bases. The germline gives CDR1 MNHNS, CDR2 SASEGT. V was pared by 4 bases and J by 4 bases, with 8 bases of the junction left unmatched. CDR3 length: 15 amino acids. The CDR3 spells CASSGLAGDRYEQYF. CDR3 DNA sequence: TGTGCCAGCAGTGGATTAGCGGGAGACCGTTACGAGCAGTACTTC.

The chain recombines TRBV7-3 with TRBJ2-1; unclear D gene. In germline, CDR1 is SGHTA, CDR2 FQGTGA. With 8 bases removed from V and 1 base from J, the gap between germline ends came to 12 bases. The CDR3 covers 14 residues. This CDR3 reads CASSGVASYNEQFF. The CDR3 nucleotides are TGTGCCAGCTCTGGTGTGGCGTCCTACAATGAGCAGTTCTTC.

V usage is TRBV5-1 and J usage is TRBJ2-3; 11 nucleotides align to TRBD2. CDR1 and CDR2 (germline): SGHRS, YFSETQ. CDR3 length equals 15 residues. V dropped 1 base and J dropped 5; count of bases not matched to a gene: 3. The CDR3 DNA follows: TGCGCCAGCAGCTTGTTACTAGCGGGAGAAGATACGCAGTATTTT. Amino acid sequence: CASSLLLAGEDTQYF.

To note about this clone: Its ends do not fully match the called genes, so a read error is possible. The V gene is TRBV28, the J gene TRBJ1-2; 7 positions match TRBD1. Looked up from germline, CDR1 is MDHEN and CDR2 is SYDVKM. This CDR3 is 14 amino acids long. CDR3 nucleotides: TGTGCCAGCATTTTACAGGGGAAGGACTATGGCTACACCTTC. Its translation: CASILQGKDYGYTF.

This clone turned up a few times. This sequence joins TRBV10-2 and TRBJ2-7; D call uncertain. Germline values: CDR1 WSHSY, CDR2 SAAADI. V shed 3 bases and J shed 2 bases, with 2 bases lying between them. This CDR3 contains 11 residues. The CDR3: CASSDPYEQYF. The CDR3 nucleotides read TGCGCCAGCAGTGACCCCTACGAGCAGTACTTC.

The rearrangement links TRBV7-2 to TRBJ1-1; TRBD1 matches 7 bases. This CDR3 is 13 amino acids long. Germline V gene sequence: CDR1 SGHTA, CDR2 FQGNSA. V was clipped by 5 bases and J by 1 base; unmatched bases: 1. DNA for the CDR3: TGTGCCAGCAGCCCAGGGGGGAACACTGAAGCTTTCTTT. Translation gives CASSPGGNTEAFF.

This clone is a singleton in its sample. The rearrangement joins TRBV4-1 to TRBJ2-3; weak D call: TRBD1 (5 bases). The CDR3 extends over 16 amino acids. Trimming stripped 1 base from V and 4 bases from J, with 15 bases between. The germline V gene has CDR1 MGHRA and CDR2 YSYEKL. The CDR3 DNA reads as TGCGCCAGCAGCCAAGGTATCGGAAGGGGCCCAGATACGCAGTATTTT. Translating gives CASSQGIGRGPDTQYF.

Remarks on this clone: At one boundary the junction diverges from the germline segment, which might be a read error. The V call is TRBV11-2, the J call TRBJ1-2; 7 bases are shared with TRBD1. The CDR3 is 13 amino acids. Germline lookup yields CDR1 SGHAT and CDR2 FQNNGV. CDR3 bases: TGTGCCAGCAGCTTAAACCAGAGGGACAGAGCTGCCTTC. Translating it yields CASSLNQRDRAAF.

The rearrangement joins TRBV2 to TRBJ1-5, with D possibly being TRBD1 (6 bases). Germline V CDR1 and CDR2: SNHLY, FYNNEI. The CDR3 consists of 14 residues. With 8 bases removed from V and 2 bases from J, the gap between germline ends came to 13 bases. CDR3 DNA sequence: TGTGCCAGCGACAAGGGGGGGGGCAATCAGCCCCAGCATTTT. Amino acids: CASDKGGGNQPQHF.

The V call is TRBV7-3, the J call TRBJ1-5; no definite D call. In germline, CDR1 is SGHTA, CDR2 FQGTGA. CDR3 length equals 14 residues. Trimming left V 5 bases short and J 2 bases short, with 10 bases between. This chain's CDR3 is CASSPGGGNQPQHF. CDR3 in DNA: TGTGCCAGCAGCCCGGGCGGGGGCAATCAGCCCCAGCATTTT.

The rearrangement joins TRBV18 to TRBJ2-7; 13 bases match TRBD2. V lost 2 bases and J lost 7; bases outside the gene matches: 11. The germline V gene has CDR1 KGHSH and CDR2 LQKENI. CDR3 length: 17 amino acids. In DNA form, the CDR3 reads TGTGCCAGCTCACCAACGACTAGCGGGAGGCTAATGGAGGAGCAGTACTTC. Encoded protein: CASSPTTSGRLMEEQYF.